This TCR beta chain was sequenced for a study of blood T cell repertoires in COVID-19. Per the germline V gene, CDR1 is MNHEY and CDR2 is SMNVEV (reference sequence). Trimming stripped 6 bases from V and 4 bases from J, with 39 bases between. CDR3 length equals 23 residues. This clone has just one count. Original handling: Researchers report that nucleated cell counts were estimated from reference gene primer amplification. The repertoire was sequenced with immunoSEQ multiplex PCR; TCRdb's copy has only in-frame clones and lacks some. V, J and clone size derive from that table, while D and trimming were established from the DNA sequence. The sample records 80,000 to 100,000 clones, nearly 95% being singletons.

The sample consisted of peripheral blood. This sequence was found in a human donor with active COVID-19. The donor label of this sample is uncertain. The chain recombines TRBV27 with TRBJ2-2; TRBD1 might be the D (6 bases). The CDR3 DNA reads TGTGCCAGCAGCCAACGTAGTTCCCCGAGCGCACCGGGACAAAGGCGAGGCACCGGGGAGCTGTTTTTT. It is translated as CASSQRSSPSAPGQRRGTGELFF.